The rows below give T cell receptor beta chains drawn from one sample of a study of blood T cells in healthy people across ages. TCRdb analysed the 5' RACE reads with MiXCR anew, one entry per CDR3 protein. The table includes around 1,900,000 distinct CDR3 sequences, about two fifths detected once. Sequencing was performed on blood. These receptors all come from a human donor in good health. The CDR3 runs from the conserved cysteine through the conserved F or W. Fields, in order: J gene, V gene, CDR3 protein.

TRBJ2-4,TRBV7-2,CASSLIPGENIQYF
TRBJ2-3,TRBV18,CASSPAENTDAQYF
TRBJ1-6,TRBV20-1,CSARDKRGDSPLHF
TRBJ2-5,TRBV5-1,CASRFRDQAYF
TRBJ2-3,TRBV7-2,CASSSGVATDTQYF
TRBJ2-1,TRBV12-3/TRBV12-4,CASSLAKQSQQFF
TRBJ1-1,TRBV18,CASSPYDRYEAFF
TRBJ2-3,TRBV29-1,CSVEGGLAGTSDTQYF
TRBJ2-5,TRBV4-2,CASSQDGTEETQYF
TRBJ2-1,TRBV7-6,CASSLGIPTGMAFF
TRBJ1-2,TRBV5-5,CASSLRGPPNYGYTF
TRBJ1-1,TRBV12-3/TRBV12-4,CASSLGIWTGYTEAFF
.,TRBV6-1,CASSTGLSFGANEQYF
TRBJ2-6,TRBV7-6,CASSLEADYSGANVLTF
TRBJ2-3,TRBV7-2,CASSFASGGLRTDTQYF
TRBJ1-2,TRBV4-1,CASSQTDVSRYGYTF
TRBJ2-7,TRBV6-2/TRBV6-3,CASSYSGLPLDEQYF
TRBJ1-5,TRBV12-3/TRBV12-4,CASRVGSGGNQPQHF
TRBJ2-1,TRBV4-2,CASSQTRGGNEQFF
TRBJ1-4,TRBV4-2,CASSYRGQDEKLFF
TRBJ2-2,TRBV24-1,CATSDLPGPGELFF
TRBJ2-2,TRBV24-1,CATSDSITNTGELFF
TRBJ1-4,TRBV12-3/TRBV12-4,CASSAYGSGYEKLFF
TRBJ2-1,TRBV29-1,CSVDLPGTYNEQFF
TRBJ2-3,TRBV7-6,CASSPGSLAQYF
TRBJ2-7,TRBV29-1,CSVTGRQRDEQYF
TRBJ2-5,TRBV20-1,CSARGLAGGTQETQYF
TRBJ1-1,TRBV5-1,CASSTNRGEVEAFF
TRBJ2-3,TRBV3-1,CASSQNPTSGHSTDTQYF
TRBJ1-5,TRBV7-2,CASSSQTGADQPQHF
TRBJ2-7,TRBV6-5,CASSPAGERWSYEQYF
TRBJ2-5,TRBV15,CATSRAGGYQETQYF
TRBJ2-1,TRBV15,CATSGRLTGVYNEQFF
TRBJ1-1,TRBV27,CASRKQGGNTEAFF
TRBJ1-5,TRBV6-1,CASTDGALDQPQHF